The present T cell receptor (beta chain) was sequenced within a study of blood T cell repertoires in COVID-19. Across the study: The United States, Italy and Spain were the sources of the acute and convalescent COVID-19 samples. Nucleic acid was either cDNA or gDNA, and it came from T cells, B-cell-depleted T cells, or PBMCs.

This clone was observed a handful of times. Per the original data handling: Scientists estimated how many nucleated cells there were by amplifying reference gene primers. The data were produced by immunoSEQ multiplex PCR, yet TCRdb's version contains in-frame clones alone and is incomplete. That table supplies the V and J calls and clone size; D and trimming were determined from the DNA. The data contain about 140,000 clones, over 75% of them seen just once; the ten biggest clones take up under 12%. Germline V gene lookup returns CDR1 MDHEN and CDR2 SYDVKM. The CDR3 totals 15 residues. V lost 3 bases to trimming and J lost 4 bases; unmatched junction nucleotides: 3.

The sequence came from a man aged 55 to 70 with active or convalescent COVID-19. The chain has TRBV28 and TRBJ2-7, with 13 bases lining up with TRBD2. Sequenced: peripheral blood. This CDR3 reads CASSLKLAGGYEQYF. The CDR3 DNA reads as TGTGCCAGCAGTTTGAAACTAGCGGGGGGGTACGAGCAGTACTTC.